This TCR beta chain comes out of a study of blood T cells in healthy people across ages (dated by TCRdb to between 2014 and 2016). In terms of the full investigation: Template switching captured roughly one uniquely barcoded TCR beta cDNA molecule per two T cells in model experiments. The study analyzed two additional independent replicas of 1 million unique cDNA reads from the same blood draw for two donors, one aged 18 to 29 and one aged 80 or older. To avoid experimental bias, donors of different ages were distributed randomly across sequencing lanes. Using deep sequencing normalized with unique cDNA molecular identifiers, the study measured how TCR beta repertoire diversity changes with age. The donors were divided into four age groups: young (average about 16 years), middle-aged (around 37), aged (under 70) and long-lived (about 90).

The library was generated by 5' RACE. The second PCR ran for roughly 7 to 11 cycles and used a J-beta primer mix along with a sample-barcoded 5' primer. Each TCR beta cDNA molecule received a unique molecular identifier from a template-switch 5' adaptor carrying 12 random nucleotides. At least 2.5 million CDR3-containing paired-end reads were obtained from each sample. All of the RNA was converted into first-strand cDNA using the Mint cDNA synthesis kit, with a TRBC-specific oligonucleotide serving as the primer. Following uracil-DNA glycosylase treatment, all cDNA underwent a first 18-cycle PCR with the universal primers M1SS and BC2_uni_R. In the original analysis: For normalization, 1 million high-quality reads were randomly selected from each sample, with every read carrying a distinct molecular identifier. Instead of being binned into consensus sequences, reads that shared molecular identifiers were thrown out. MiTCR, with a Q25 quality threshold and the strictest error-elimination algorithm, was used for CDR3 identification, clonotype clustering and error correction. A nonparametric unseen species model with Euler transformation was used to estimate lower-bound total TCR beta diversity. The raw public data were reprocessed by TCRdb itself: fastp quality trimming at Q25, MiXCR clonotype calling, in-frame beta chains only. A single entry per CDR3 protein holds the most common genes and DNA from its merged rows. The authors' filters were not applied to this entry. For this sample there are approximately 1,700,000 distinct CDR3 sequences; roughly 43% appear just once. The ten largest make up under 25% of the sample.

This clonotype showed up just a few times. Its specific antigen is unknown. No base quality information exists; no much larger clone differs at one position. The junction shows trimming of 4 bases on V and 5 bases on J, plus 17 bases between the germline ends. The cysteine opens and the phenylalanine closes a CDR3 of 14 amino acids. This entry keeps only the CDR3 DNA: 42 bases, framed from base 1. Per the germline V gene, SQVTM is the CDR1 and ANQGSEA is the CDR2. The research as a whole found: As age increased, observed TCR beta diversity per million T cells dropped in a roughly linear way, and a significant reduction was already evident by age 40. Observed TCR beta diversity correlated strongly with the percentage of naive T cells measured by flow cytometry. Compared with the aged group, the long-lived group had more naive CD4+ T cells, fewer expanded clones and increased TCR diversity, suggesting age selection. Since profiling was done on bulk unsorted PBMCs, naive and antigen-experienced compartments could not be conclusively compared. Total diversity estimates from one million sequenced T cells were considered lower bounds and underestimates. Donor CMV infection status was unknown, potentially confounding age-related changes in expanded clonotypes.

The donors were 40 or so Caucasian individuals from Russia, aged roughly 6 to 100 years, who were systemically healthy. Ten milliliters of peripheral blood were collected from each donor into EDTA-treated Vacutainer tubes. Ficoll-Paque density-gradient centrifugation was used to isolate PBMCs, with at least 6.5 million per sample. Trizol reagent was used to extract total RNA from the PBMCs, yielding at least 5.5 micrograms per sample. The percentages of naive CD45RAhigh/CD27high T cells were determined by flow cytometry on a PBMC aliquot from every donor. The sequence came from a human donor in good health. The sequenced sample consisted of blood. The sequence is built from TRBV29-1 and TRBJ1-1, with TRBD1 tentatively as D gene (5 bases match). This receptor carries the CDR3 CSVVVGDGSTEAFF. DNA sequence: TGCAGCGTTGTAGTTGGGGACGGTAGTACTGAAGCTTTCTTT.